Listed here are 27 T cell receptor beta chains from one sample, sequenced in a study of blood T cell repertoires in COVID-19. Sequencing used immunoSEQ multiplex PCR; TCRdb keeps in-frame clones, though not all of them. The repertoire holds 200,000 to 300,000 clones, with about 83% as singletons. Source material: peripheral blood. These receptors all come from a human donor in a cohort sampled during active COVID-19.

The chain recombines TRBV30 with TRBJ2-2; D is uncertain. This CDR3 spans 14 amino acids. V gave up 4 bases and J gave up 4 bases, with 13 bases separating them. Per the germline V gene, CDR1 is GTSNPN and CDR2 is SVGIG (reference sequence). CDR3 sequence: CAWNLQSLTGELFF. The CDR3, as DNA: TGTGCCTGGAATCTCCAGTCTCTCACCGGGGAGCTGTTTTTT.

The chain carries TRBV5-4 and TRBJ2-2; D might be TRBD1 (6 bases). Germline loops: CDR1 SGHNT, CDR2 YYREEE (reference sequence). The CDR3 has 15 residues. Trimming stripped 0 bases from V and 2 bases from J, with 8 bases between. CDR3 sequence: CASSLGTVNTGELFF. In DNA, the CDR3 is TGTGCCAGCAGCTTGGGGACAGTAAACACCGGGGAGCTGTTTTTT.

The count of this clone is one. The chain is built from TRBV27 and TRBJ2-4; D is unresolved. The V end was cut by 5 bases, the J end by 0 bases, with 11 bases between. In germline, CDR1 is MNHEY, CDR2 SMNVEV (reference sequence). The CDR3 runs 15 residues. The CDR3 nucleotides read TGTGCCAGCAGTCCACATAACCTAGCCAAAAACATTCAGTACTTC. It encodes CASSPHNLAKNIQYF.

This chain uses TRBV6-6 with TRBJ1-1, with D maybe TRBD1 (5 bases). This CDR3 is 14 amino acids long. CDR1 and CDR2 from the germline V gene are MNHNY and SVGAGI (reference sequence). Trimming pared 7 bases from V and 5 bases from J, leaving 17 bases between. The CDR3 loop is CASTLRGEGTEAFF. In DNA, the CDR3 is TGTGCCAGCACCCTACGGGGGGAAGGGACTGAAGCTTTCTTT.

CDR3 loop: CASTLHRALNTEAFF. CDR3 nucleotides: TGTGCCAGCACCCTTCACAGGGCCTTAAACACTGAAGCTTTCTTT. The V gene is TRBV6-6, the J gene TRBJ1-1; D perhaps matches TRBD1 (6 bases). V lost 7 bases and J 2 bases, leaving 17 bases between the germline ends. The germline CDR1 and CDR2 sequences are MNHNY and SVGAGI (reference sequence). The CDR3 has 15 residues.

This clone was detected only once. V usage is TRBV14 and J usage is TRBJ2-1; 12 bases agree with TRBD2. Germline CDR1 and CDR2: SGHDN and FVKESK. The CDR3 is made up of 16 amino acids. V trimming: 4 bases; J trimming: 9 bases; junction bases outside the gene matches: 10. In DNA, the CDR3 is TGTGCCAGCAGCCCCCGCCGGACTAGCGGGAAAGGTGAGCAGTTCTTC. Translating gives CASSPRRTSGKGEQFF.

This chain uses TRBV18 with TRBJ2-7; 11 bases fit TRBD2. Trimming cost V 6 bases and J 3 bases; bases outside gene matches: 4. The CDR3 consists of 14 residues. Germline V gene sequence: CDR1 KGHSH, CDR2 LQKENI. In DNA, the CDR3 is TGTGCCAGCTCTCCGGGACTAGCGGTCTACGAGCAGTACTTC. Amino acids: CASSPGLAVYEQYF. The variable domain in full, completed from reference TRBV18 and TRBJ2-7, reads NAGVMQNPRHLVRRRGQEARLRCSPMKGHSHVYWYRQLPEEGLKFMVYLQKENIIDESGMPKERFSAEFPKEGPSILRIQQVVRGDSAAYFCASSPGLAVYEQYFGPGTRLTVT.

The chain links TRBV5-1 to TRBJ2-7, with TRBD2 matching 12 bases. The CDR3 has 15 amino acids. The V segment lost 4 bases and the J segment 6 bases; nucleotides outside the gene matches: 8. From germline, CDR1 is SGHRS and CDR2 YFSETQ. This CDR3 is CASSLWTSGNGEQYF. DNA of the CDR3: TGCGCCAGCAGCCTGTGGACTAGCGGGAATGGCGAGCAGTACTTC.

As to this clone: The sample has other DNA sequences that encode this CDR3 too. The chain couples TRBV2 to TRBJ1-1; TRBD1 aligns across 10 bases. This CDR3 has 15 residues. V shed 5 bases and J 0 bases; nucleotides not matched to a gene: 3. The germline gives CDR1 SNHLY, CDR2 FYNNEI. CDR3 in amino acids: CASSRDRGMNTEAFF. The CDR3 DNA reads TGTGCCAGCAGTAGGGACAGGGGTATGAACACTGAAGCTTTCTTT.

There are a few counts of this clone. The germline gene is not matched at one end of the junction; a read error may be the cause. This rearrangement joins TRBV10-3 to TRBJ2-1; 9 nucleotides line up with TRBD1. The CDR3 loop spans 11 amino acids. Looked up from germline, CDR1 is ENHRY and CDR2 is SYGVKD. This CDR3 is CAISPGQGLVF. The DNA of the CDR3 is TGTGCCATCAGTCCAGGACAGGGGTTGGTCTTC.

This clone was counted a single time. V usage is TRBV9 and J usage is TRBJ2-1; 14 bases map to TRBD2. Germline V lookup: CDR1 SGDLS, CDR2 YYNGEE. After removal of 3 bases from V and 4 bases from J, the junction contained 6 bases not matched to a gene. This CDR3 is built from 17 residues. CDR3 protein: CASSGGTSGGFYNEQFF. CDR3 nucleotide sequence: TGTGCCAGCAGCGGCGGGACTAGCGGGGGATTTTACAATGAGCAGTTCTTC.

This rearrangement joins TRBV18 to TRBJ2-7, with TRBD1 identical over 8 bases. J lost 7 bases, V lost 3 bases, and 5 bases had no gene match. CDR3 length: 13 residues. CDR1 and CDR2 (germline): KGHSH, LQKENI. CDR3 loop: CASSPNRGLEQYF. DNA for the CDR3: TGTGCCAGCTCACCCAACAGGGGGTTGGAGCAGTACTTC.

This chain connects TRBV10-3 to TRBJ2-7; 12 bases are shared with TRBD1. V gave up 6 bases and J gave up 7 bases; unmatched junction bases: 10. CDR1 ENHRY and CDR2 SYGVKD come from the germline V gene. The CDR3 runs 15 residues. CDR3 protein: CAISDSWDRGLEQYF. As DNA, the CDR3 is TGTGCCATCAGCGATTCCTGGGACAGGGGGCTTGAGCAGTACTTC.

This clone came up a few times. This chain connects TRBV28 to TRBJ1-2; the D gene is possibly TRBD1 (6 bases). The length of the CDR3 is 14 residues. V was trimmed by 8 bases and J by 6 bases, leaving 19 bases between them. Germline values: CDR1 MDHEN, CDR2 SYDVKM. CDR3 in DNA: TGTGCCAGCGGGGGCCTCACCTCGATGGATGGCTACACCTTC. This translates into CASGGLTSMDGYTF.

The chain recombines TRBV5-1 with TRBJ1-1; D is unresolved. V lost 7 bases and J lost 0, with 10 bases in between. Germline loops: CDR1 SGHRS, CDR2 YFSETQ. This CDR3 is built from 13 residues. The CDR3 protein is CASRADLNTEAFF. CDR3 bases: TGCGCCAGCCGAGCGGATCTGAACACTGAAGCTTTCTTT.

This chain connects TRBV2 to TRBJ2-5, with TRBD2 matching 7 bases. The germline CDR1 and CDR2 sequences are SNHLY and FYNNEI. The CDR3 loop spans 13 amino acids. The trim removed 6 bases at V and 4 bases at J, leaving 5 bases unmatched. Here the CDR3 reads CASRGLVTETQYF. The CDR3 DNA sequence: TGTGCCAGCAGAGGACTAGTGACAGAGACCCAGTACTTC.

The gene calls are TRBV19 and TRBJ1-5, with TRBD1 matching over 8 bases. CDR1 and CDR2 (germline): LNHDA, SQIVND (reference sequence). The CDR3 has 15 amino acids. With 3 bases clipped from V and 1 base from J, the junction kept 2 bases outside the gene matches. The CDR3 sequence is CASSMQGASNQPQHF. For the CDR3, the DNA is TGTGCCAGTAGTATGCAGGGGGCGAGCAATCAGCCCCAGCATTTT.

The chain is built from TRBV12-5 and TRBJ2-2; 10 nucleotides agree with TRBD2. V shed 1 base and J 0 bases; nucleotides not matched to a gene: 11. There are 20 residues in the CDR3. Per the germline V gene, CDR1 is LGHNT and CDR2 is FRNRAP. CDR3 loop: CASGLAERGLARTNTGELFF. Here the CDR3 DNA reads TGTGCTAGTGGTTTGGCCGAAAGGGGACTAGCGAGAACGAACACCGGGGAGCTGTTTTTT. Together with reference TRBV12-5 and TRBJ2-2, the CDR3 gives the full variable domain: DARVTQTPRHKVTEMGQEVTMRCQPILGHNTVFWYRQTMMQGLELLAYFRNRAPLDDSGMPKDRFSAEMPDATLATLKIQPSEPRDSAVYFCASGLAERGLARTNTGELFFGEGSRLTVL.

This chain connects TRBV7-2 to TRBJ1-1, with 8 bases identical to TRBD1. V lost 5 bases and J lost 7; bases outside the gene matches: 9. CDR3 length: 14 residues. Germline V gene sequence: CDR1 SGHTA, CDR2 FQGNSA. CDR3 loop: CASSPRQGAREAFF. CDR3 nucleotide sequence: TGTGCCAGCAGCCCGAGGCAGGGGGCCCGTGAAGCTTTCTTT.

The V call is TRBV9, the J call TRBJ1-3; 9 bases align to TRBD1. Germline V lookup: CDR1 SGDLS, CDR2 YYNGEE. V shed 4 bases and J 3 bases; nucleotides not matched to a gene: 14. The CDR3 contains 18 residues. CDR3 sequence reads: CASSPDPLQGAVGNTIYF. The CDR3 DNA is TGTGCCAGCAGCCCCGACCCACTACAGGGGGCGGTTGGAAACACCATATATTTT.

V and J are TRBV12-5 and TRBJ1-1; weak D call: TRBD1 (5 bases). CDR1 LGHNT and CDR2 FRNRAP come from the germline V gene. Trimming pared 1 base from V and 3 bases from J, leaving 9 bases between. The CDR3 extends over 14 amino acids. The CDR3 here is CASGLGDSYTEAFF. The CDR3 DNA reads TGTGCTAGTGGTTTGGGCGACAGTTACACTGAAGCTTTCTTT.

This clone came up once. This chain connects TRBV29-1 to TRBJ2-5; TRBD2 might be the D (6 bases). The germline V and J ends were trimmed by 7 bases and 4 bases, with 16 bases remaining between them. The CDR3 contains 13 residues. Per the germline V gene, CDR1 is SQVTM and CDR2 is ANQGSEA. CDR3 nucleotide sequence: TGCAGCGGCGACCCTGGGGGGTCAGAGACCCAGTACTTC. Protein product: CSGDPGGSETQYF.

The chain recombines TRBV18 with TRBJ2-7; 7 bases align to TRBD1. Germline V gives CDR1 KGHSH, CDR2 LQKENI. V lost 4 bases to trimming and J lost 3 bases; unmatched junction nucleotides: 9. The CDR3 totals 15 residues. Here the CDR3 reads CASSRQGLNRYEQYF. As DNA, the CDR3 is TGTGCCAGCTCACGACAGGGCCTAAACCGCTACGAGCAGTACTTC.

CDR3 residues: CASSRIKAGLPSTDTQYF. CDR3 bases: TGCGCCAGCAGCCGAATTAAAGCGGGACTACCCAGCACAGATACGCAGTATTTT. The gene calls are TRBV10-1 and TRBJ2-3; TRBD2 aligns across 7 bases. The CDR3 is 18 residues long. V was clipped by 6 bases and J by 0 bases; unmatched bases: 15. Germline assignment: CDR1 WNHNN and CDR2 SYGVQD (reference sequence).

This chain joins TRBV13 and TRBJ2-1, with 9 bases identical to TRBD2. Germline CDR1 and CDR2: PRHDT and FYEKMQ (reference sequence). Germline trimming cut 5 bases from V and 10 bases from J; bases unmatched to any gene: 12. The CDR3 length is 15 residues. CDR3 in amino acids: CASSQGTSRSHEQFF. CDR3 in DNA: TGTGCCAGCAGCCAAGGGACTAGCCGTTCCCACGAGCAGTTCTTC.

The chain combines TRBV10-2 with TRBJ2-5, with D maybe TRBD2 (5 bases). Germline V gene sequence: CDR1 WSHSY, CDR2 SAAADI. This CDR3 spans 15 amino acids. Trimming stripped 4 bases from V and 3 bases from J, with 15 bases between. The CDR3 protein is CASSGRNPGEETQYF. In nucleotides, the CDR3 is TGCGCCAGCAGTGGGAGAAACCCCGGGGAAGAGACCCAGTACTTC.

This chain uses TRBV2 with TRBJ2-5; D is perhaps TRBD1 (6 bases). The CDR3 is made up of 15 amino acids. V was shortened by 2 bases and J by 2 bases, with 12 bases between the two germline ends. The germline V gene has CDR1 SNHLY and CDR2 FYNNEI. The CDR3 nucleotides are TGTGCCAGCAGTGAATACCGGGACACACAAGAGACCCAGTACTTC. It is translated as CASSEYRDTQETQYF.